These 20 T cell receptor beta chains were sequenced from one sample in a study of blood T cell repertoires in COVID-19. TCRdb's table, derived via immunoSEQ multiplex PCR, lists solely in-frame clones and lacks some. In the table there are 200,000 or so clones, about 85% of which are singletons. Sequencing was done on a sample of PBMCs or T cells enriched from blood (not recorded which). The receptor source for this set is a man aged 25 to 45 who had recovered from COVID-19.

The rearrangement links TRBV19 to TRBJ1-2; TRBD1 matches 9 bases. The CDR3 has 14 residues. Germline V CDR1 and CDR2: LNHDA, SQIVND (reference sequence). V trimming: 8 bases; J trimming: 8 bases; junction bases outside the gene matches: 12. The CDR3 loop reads CASGVGQGLRGYTF. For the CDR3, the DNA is TGTGCCAGTGGTGTGGGACAGGGATTGAGGGGCTACACCTTC.

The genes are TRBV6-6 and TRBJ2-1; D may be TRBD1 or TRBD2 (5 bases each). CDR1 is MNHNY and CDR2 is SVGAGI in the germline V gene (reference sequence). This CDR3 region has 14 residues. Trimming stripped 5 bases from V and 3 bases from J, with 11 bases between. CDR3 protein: CASSRGADYNEQFF. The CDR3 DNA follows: TGTGCCAGCAGTCGGGGCGCCGACTACAATGAGCAGTTCTTC.

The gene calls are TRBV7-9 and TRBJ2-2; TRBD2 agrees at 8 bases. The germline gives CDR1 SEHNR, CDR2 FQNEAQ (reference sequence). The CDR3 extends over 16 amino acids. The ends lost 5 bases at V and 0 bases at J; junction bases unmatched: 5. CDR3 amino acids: CASSTGLAANTGELFF. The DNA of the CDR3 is TGTGCCAGCAGCACCGGACTAGCTGCGAACACCGGGGAGCTGTTTTTT.

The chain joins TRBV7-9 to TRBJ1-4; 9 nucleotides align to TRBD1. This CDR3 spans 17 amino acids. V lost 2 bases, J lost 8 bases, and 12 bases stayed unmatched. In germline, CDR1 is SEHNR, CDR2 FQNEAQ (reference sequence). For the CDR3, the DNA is TGTGCCAGCAGCTTACAGTTGTTGGGACAGGGTGGGGAAAAACTGTTTTTT. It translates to CASSLQLLGQGGEKLFF.

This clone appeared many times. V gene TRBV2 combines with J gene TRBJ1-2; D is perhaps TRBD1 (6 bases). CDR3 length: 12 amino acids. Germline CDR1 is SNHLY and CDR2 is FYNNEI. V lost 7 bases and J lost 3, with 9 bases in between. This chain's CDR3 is CASTYRDYGYTF. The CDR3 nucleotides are TGTGCCAGCACCTACAGGGACTATGGCTACACCTTC.

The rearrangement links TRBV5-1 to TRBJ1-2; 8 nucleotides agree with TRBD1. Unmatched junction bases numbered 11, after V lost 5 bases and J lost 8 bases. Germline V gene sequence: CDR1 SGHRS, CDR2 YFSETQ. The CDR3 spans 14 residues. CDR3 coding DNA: TGCGCCAGCAGTCTGGACAGGGCGTCGGGCGGCTACACCTTC. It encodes CASSLDRASGGYTF.

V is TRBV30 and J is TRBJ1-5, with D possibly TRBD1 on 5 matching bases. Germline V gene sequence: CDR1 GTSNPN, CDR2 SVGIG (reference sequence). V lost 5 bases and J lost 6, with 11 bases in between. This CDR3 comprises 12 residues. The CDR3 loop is CAWSQGPQPQHF. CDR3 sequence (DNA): TGTGCCTGGTCGCAGGGTCCTCAGCCCCAGCATTTT.

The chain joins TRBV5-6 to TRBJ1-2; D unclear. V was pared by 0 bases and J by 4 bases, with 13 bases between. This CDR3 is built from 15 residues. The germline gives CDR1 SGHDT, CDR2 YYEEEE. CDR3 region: CASSLAGNSLYGYTF. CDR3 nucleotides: TGTGCCAGCAGCTTGGCCGGGAATTCCCTCTATGGCTACACCTTC.

CDR3 nucleotides: TGTGCCAGCAGACCGCAGGGGGTCTATGGCTACACCTTC. The encoded protein is CASRPQGVYGYTF. This sequence joins TRBV28 and TRBJ1-2, with TRBD1 matching over 7 bases. This CDR3 comprises 13 residues. Unmatched junction bases numbered 5, after V lost 6 bases and J lost 4 bases. CDR1 and CDR2 from the germline V gene are MDHEN and SYDVKM.

The CDR3 here is CASSSRQGRFTGELFF. The CDR3 DNA is TGTGCCAGCAGCTCCCGGCAGGGAAGGTTCACCGGGGAGCTGTTTTTT. The chain combines TRBV7-8 with TRBJ2-2; weak D call: TRBD1 (5 bases). Trimming took 4 bases from V and 4 from J, leaving 16 bases between them. CDR3 length: 16 residues. Germline CDR1 reads SGHVS; CDR2 reads FQNEAQ.

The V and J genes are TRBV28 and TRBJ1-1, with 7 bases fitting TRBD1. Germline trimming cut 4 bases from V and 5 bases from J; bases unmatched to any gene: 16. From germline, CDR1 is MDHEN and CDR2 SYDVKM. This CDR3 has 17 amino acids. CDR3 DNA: TGTGCCAGCAGTTGGACGATGATCACCAGGGGGACTACTGAAGCTTTCTTT. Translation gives CASSWTMITRGTTEAFF.

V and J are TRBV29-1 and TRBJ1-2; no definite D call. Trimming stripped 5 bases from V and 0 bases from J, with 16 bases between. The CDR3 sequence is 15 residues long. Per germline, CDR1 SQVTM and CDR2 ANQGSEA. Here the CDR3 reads CSVLPESRANYGYTF. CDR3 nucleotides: TGCAGCGTTCTTCCGGAGTCCCGAGCTAACTATGGCTACACCTTC.

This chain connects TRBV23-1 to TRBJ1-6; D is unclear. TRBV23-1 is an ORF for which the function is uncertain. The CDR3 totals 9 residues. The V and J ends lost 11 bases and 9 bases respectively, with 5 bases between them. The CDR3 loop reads CASVSPLHF. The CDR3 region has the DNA TGCGCCTCAGTTTCACCCCTCCACTTT.

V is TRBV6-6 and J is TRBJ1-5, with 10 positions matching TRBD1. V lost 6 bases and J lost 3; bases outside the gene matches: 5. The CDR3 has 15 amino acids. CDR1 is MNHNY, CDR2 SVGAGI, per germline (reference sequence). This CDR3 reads CASSKDRGYNQPQHF. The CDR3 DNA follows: TGTGCCAGCAGCAAGGACAGGGGGTACAATCAGCCCCAGCATTTT.

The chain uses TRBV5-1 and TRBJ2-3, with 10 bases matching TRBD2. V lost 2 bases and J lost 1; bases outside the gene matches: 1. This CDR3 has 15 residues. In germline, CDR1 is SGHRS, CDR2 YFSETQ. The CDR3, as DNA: TGCGCCAGCAGCTTTGGACTAGCGGGCACAGATACGCAGTATTTT. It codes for CASSFGLAGTDTQYF.

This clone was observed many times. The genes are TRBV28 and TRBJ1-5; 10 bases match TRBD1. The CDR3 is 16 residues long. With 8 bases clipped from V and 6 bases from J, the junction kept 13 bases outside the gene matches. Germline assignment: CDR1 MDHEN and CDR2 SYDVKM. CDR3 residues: CASSPPGTGDGQPQHF. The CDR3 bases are TGTGCCAGCTCGCCGCCGGGGACAGGGGATGGTCAGCCCCAGCATTTT.

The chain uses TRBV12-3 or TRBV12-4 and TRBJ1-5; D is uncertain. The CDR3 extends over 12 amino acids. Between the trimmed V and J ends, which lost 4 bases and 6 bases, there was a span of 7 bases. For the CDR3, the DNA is TGTGCCAGCAGTTCGACATTTCAGCCCCAGCATTTT. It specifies CASSSTFQPQHF.

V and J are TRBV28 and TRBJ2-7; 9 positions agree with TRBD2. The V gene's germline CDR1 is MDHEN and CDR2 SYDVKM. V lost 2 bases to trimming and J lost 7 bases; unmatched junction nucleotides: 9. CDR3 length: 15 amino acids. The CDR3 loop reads CASSLQAGGPREQYF. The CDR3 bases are TGTGCCAGCAGTTTACAGGCGGGAGGGCCACGGGAGCAGTACTTC.

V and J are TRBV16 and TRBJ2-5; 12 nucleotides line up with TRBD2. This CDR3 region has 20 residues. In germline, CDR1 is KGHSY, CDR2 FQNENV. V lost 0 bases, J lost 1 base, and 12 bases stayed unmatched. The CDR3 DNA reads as TGTGCCAGCAGCCAATCTATCGCGGCTAGCGGGAGGGGTTTCCAAGAGACCCAGTACTTC. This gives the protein CASSQSIAASGRGFQETQYF.

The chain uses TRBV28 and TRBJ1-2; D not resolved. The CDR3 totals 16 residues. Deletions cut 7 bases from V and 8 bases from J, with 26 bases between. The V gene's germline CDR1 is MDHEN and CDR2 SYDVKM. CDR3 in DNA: TGTGCCAGCACTTACCCGGCCGGGGAAAGGGTAGACGGCTACACCTTC. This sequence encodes CASTYPAGERVDGYTF.